One sample yielded the 4 T cell receptor beta chains listed below, sequenced in a study of T cells in Graves' hyperthyroidism and ophthalmopathy. From RNA transcripts, TCR beta CDR3 regions were amplified. The HTBI set primed first-round TCR CDR3 RT-PCR. A single record per CDR3 protein comes from TCRdb applying MiXCR to the multiplex PCR reads. Of roughly 400,000 distinct CDR3 sequences in the sample, 25% were seen once. Sequencing was carried out using blood. The receptor set was obtained from a man over 45 with Graves' hyperthyroidism.

This chain uses TRBV20-1 with TRBJ1-5; D gene ambiguous. The CDR3 totals 13 residues. Germline-derived CDR1 and CDR2 are DFQATT and SNEGSKA (reference sequence). V lost 6 bases and J lost 9, with 18 bases in between. DNA for the CDR3: TGCAGTGCCCGCCCGCCCGGTTATCGGCCCCAGCATTTT. Residues: CSARPPGYRPQHF.

In its sample, this clonotype was seen many times. The V gene is TRBV12-3 or TRBV12-4, the J gene TRBJ2-7; TRBD2 matches 10 bases. With V trimmed by 6 bases and J by 3 bases, 8 bases remained unmatched. The CDR3 consists of 15 residues. Here the CDR3 reads CASSPSGRYLYEQYF. CDR3 DNA sequence: TGTGCCAGCAGCCCTAGCGGGAGATACCTCTACGAGCAGTACTTC.

The gene calls are TRBV12-3 or TRBV12-4 and TRBJ2-3; D gene ambiguous. The CDR3 totals 12 residues. Trimming pared 8 bases from V and 2 bases from J, leaving 8 bases between. As DNA, the CDR3 is TGTGCCAGCCTGCCTAACACAGATACGCAGTATTTT. This sequence encodes CASLPNTDTQYF.

The genes are TRBV18 and TRBJ2-1; D not certain. In germline, CDR1 is KGHSH, CDR2 LQKENI. Trimming pared 5 bases from V and 6 bases from J, leaving 14 bases between. This CDR3 has 14 amino acids. The CDR3 coding sequence is TGTGCCAGCTCAACTAATTTAGATGCCAATGAGCAGTTCTTC. Translation: CASSTNLDANEQFF.